The next 14 T cell receptor beta chains were all read from a single sample in a study of T-cell reconstitution after alpha-beta-depleted transplantation in children. Study results and limitations: Newly made T cells mostly supplied T-cell counts and diversity one year after transplant.

Unique molecular identifiers were incorporated when the TCRbeta library was constructed. From the PCR reads, TCRdb called clonotypes with MiXCR, one entry per CDR3 protein. The sample holds approximately 300,000 distinct CDR3 sequences, approximately 7.3% seen once. The antigens of these receptors remain unknown. The sequenced sample was peripheral blood, obtained 360 days after TCRalphabeta/CD19-depleted stem cell transplant. These receptors were obtained from a female patient aged 2-9 years who had a stem cell transplant for Fanconi anemia, so the T cells may come from the graft donor.

This clonotype was detected many times. V and J are TRBV27 and TRBJ2-2; D ambiguous. V dropped 10 bases and J dropped 7 bases, with 10 bases sitting between them. Germline lookup yields CDR1 MNHEY and CDR2 SMNVEV (reference sequence). The CDR3 has 11 amino acids. The CDR3 nucleotides are TGTGCCACCTCCTTAGGCGGGGAGCTGTTTTTT. It specifies CATSLGGELFF.

The chain uses TRBV12-3 or TRBV12-4 and TRBJ1-1, with a weak D call TRBD1 (5 bases). Trimming left V 3 bases short and J 4 bases short, with 12 bases between. This CDR3 is 14 amino acids long. Here the CDR3 DNA reads TGTGCCAGCAGTTTCTTCGGGACGAGCACTGAAGCTTTCTTT. The encoded protein is CASSFFGTSTEAFF.

The chain has TRBV29-1 and TRBJ1-4; TRBD1 agrees at 10 bases. The J segment lost 4 bases and the V segment lost 6 bases, leaving 11 bases of the junction unmatched. This CDR3 has 16 residues. Germline V gives CDR1 SQVTM, CDR2 ANQGSEA. CDR3 sequence: CSVPEPRTGGNEKLFF. As DNA, the CDR3 is TGCAGCGTCCCCGAACCGCGGACAGGGGGTAATGAAAAACTGTTTTTT.

This clonotype was observed at least ten times. The chain couples TRBV12-3 or TRBV12-4 to TRBJ2-3; 8 bases agree with TRBD2. The CDR3 is 16 residues long. The V and J ends lost 3 bases and 5 bases, in that order; junction bases with no gene match: 10. The CDR3 spells CASSLRRGVLGDTQYF. CDR3 bases: TGTGCCAGCAGTTTGAGGCGGGGGGTCCTGGGAGATACGCAGTATTTT.

The J gene is TRBJ2-5, the V gene TRBV5-1; 10 bases map to TRBD2. Germline trimming cut 4 bases from V and 5 bases from J; bases unmatched to any gene: 11. This CDR3 spans 16 amino acids. Per the germline V gene, CDR1 is SGHRS and CDR2 is YFSETQ. CDR3 in amino acids: CASSPTTSGVVETQYF. CDR3 nucleotides: TGCGCCAGCAGCCCCACCACTAGCGGGGTTGTCGAGACCCAGTACTTC.

The rearrangement links TRBV3-1 to TRBJ2-1, with a possible D match to TRBD2 (6 bases). This CDR3 has 17 amino acids. Trimming stripped 1 base from V and 0 bases from J, with 13 bases between. Germline V gene lookup returns CDR1 LGHDT and CDR2 YNNKEL (reference sequence). The CDR3 reads CASSQGLAPSSYNEQFF. CDR3 nucleotides: TGTGCCAGCAGCCAAGGCCTAGCGCCGAGCTCCTACAATGAGCAGTTCTTC.

This clonotype showed up many times. The rearrangement links TRBV20-1 to TRBJ2-2; D unclear. The CDR3 sequence is 13 residues long. Germline values: CDR1 DFQATT, CDR2 SNEGSKA (reference sequence). The germline V and J ends were trimmed by 0 bases and 1 base, with 3 bases remaining between them. CDR3 sequence (DNA): TGCAGTGCTAGAGATGGGAACACCGGGGAGCTGTTTTTT. Translating it yields CSARDGNTGELFF.

Many counts were recorded for this clonotype. J is TRBJ2-7 and V is TRBV12-3 or TRBV12-4, with TRBD2 as a possible D gene (6 bases). The CDR3 is made up of 15 amino acids. Trimming took 8 bases from V and 4 from J, leaving 21 bases between them. DNA for the CDR3: TGTGCCAGCGGGGGGACCGGCCTATCGGCATACGAGCAGTACTTC. Its translation is CASGGTGLSAYEQYF.

The sample holds many counts of this clonotype. The chain couples TRBV12-3 or TRBV12-4 to TRBJ1-3; D possibly corresponds to TRBD1 (5 bases). Trimming shortened V by 6 bases and J by 0 bases, and 9 bases separated the two germline ends. The CDR3 has 14 amino acids. The chain's CDR3 is CASREQVSGNTIYF. CDR3 DNA sequence: TGTGCCAGCAGAGAACAGGTCTCTGGAAACACCATATATTTT.

This clonotype was detected a few times. The rearrangement uses TRBV6-5 and TRBJ2-7, with D perhaps TRBD2 (5 bases). Germline lookup yields CDR1 MNHEY and CDR2 SVGAGI. This CDR3 is built from 15 residues. V shed 3 bases and J shed 4 bases, with 16 bases lying between them. The CDR3 region is CASSYHPGMSYEQYF. The DNA for the CDR3 is TGTGCCAGCAGTTATCACCCGGGGATGAGTTACGAGCAGTACTTC.

At least ten counts were recorded for this clonotype. The chain joins TRBV20-1 to TRBJ2-3; TRBD2 aligns across 12 bases. The CDR3 sequence is 15 residues long. Germline V gives CDR1 DFQATT, CDR2 SNEGSKA (reference sequence). The ends lost 2 bases at V and 5 bases at J; junction bases unmatched: 5. The CDR3, as DNA: TGCAGTGCTAGAAGGAGGGGACTAGCGGGAGATACGCAGTATTTT. It encodes CSARRRGLAGDTQYF.

At least ten counts were recorded for this clonotype. CDR3 sequence reads: CASAIGLPINEQFF. The CDR3 DNA reads TGCGCCAGCGCGATTGGGCTACCTATCAATGAGCAGTTCTTC. V usage is TRBV5-1 and J usage is TRBJ2-1; D remains unclear. This CDR3 contains 14 residues. In germline, CDR1 is SGHRS, CDR2 YFSETQ. V was clipped by 7 bases and J by 6 bases, with 17 bases between them.

Ten or more counts support this clonotype. V is TRBV6-6 and J is TRBJ2-5; no firm D call. The V end lost 8 bases, the J end lost 5 bases, and 6 bases lay between the germline ends. This CDR3 is built from 10 residues. In germline, CDR1 is MNHNY, CDR2 SVGAGI (reference sequence). CDR3 in DNA: TGTGCCAGCCTTGGCGAGACCCAGTACTTC. Its translation: CASLGETQYF.

This clonotype was seen at least ten times. This rearrangement joins TRBV20-1 to TRBJ1-2, with 8 bases identical to TRBD1. This CDR3 contains 14 residues. CDR1 and CDR2 from the germline V gene are DFQATT and SNEGSKA (reference sequence). Trimming cost V 3 bases and J 6 bases; bases outside gene matches: 9. The chain's CDR3 is CSASPSRGLNGYTF. In DNA form, the CDR3 reads TGCAGTGCTAGTCCTTCCAGGGGGCTGAATGGCTACACCTTC.